This T cell receptor beta chain was observed in a study of T cells after yellow fever vaccination. Researchers made TCR cDNA using 5'RACE template switching, and this step added a universal primer site and UMIs. TCRdb re-called the 5' RACE reads with MiXCR, one entry per CDR3 protein. The sample holds hundreds of thousands of distinct CDR3 sequences, more than 8.5% seen once. Per the germline V gene, CDR1 is DFQATT and CDR2 is SNEGSKA (reference sequence). The CDR3 is made up of 13 amino acids. Trimming at V came to 0 bases and at J to 6 bases, leaving 4 bases not matched to a gene. This clonotype was found many times.

The source of this sequence is a man between 18 and 29 years old who received the YFV17D yellow fever vaccine. Material: PBMCs, obtained on the day of the first yellow fever vaccination. The chain employs TRBV20-1 and TRBJ1-2; 7 nucleotides match TRBD1. This CDR3 reads CSARDYRGHGYTF. As DNA, the CDR3 is TGCAGTGCTAGAGACTACAGGGGACATGGCTACACCTTC.